This entry lists 27 T cell receptor beta chains sequenced from one sample in a study of T cell responses to AZD1222 COVID-19 vaccine. Only in-frame clones appear in the TCRdb table, and some are missing; sequencing was by immunoSEQ multiplex PCR. The data hold approximately 160,000 clones, with under 95% observed a single time. Sequenced here: peripheral blood, sampled 28 days after the second AZD1222 dose. The receptors were sampled from an adult who received the AZD1222 COVID-19 vaccine.

The V gene is TRBV5-6, the J gene TRBJ1-2, with 7 bases identical to TRBD1. The CDR3 covers 15 residues. Per germline, CDR1 SGHDT and CDR2 YYEEEE. Trimming took 0 bases from V and 5 from J; bases not matched to a gene: 7. Written as DNA, the CDR3 is TGTGCCAGCAGCTTGGGCGGGACAGTGAAATATGGCTACACCTTC. Amino acids: CASSLGGTVKYGYTF.

The V and J genes are TRBV3-1 (or the pseudogene TRBV3-2) and TRBJ2-2, with 10 bases aligning to TRBD1. Per germline, CDR1 LGHDT and CDR2 YNNKEL (reference sequence). The CDR3 has 17 residues. After removal of 0 bases from V and 5 bases from J, the junction contained 6 bases not matched to a gene. CDR3 in DNA: TGTGCCAGCAGCCAAGAAGGGACAGGGGTTGGGACCGGGGAGCTGTTTTTT. Its translation: CASSQEGTGVGTGELFF.

This chain connects TRBV4-2 to TRBJ1-2; D unresolved. V lost 0 bases, J lost 4 bases, and 9 bases lay in between. CDR1 and CDR2 from the germline V gene are LGHNA and YNFKEQ. This CDR3 has 14 amino acids. CDR3 DNA sequence: TGTGCCAGCAGCCAAGACTCTGGGGTCTATGGCTACACCTTC. This codes for CASSQDSGVYGYTF.

This rearrangement joins TRBV19 to TRBJ1-5; no clear D. Germline V gene lookup returns CDR1 LNHDA and CDR2 SQIVND (reference sequence). The CDR3 runs 16 residues. V lost 3 bases, J lost 0 bases, and 12 bases lay in between. CDR3 DNA sequence: TGTGCCAGTAGTATTCCGCCCCTCGGTAGCAATCAGCCCCAGCATTTT. Translating gives CASSIPPLGSNQPQHF.

This clone was detected once. The rearrangement links TRBV5-1 to TRBJ1-2; D is perhaps TRBD1 (6 bases). The V gene lost 2 bases and the J gene lost 5 bases, with 10 bases spanning the gap. The CDR3 is 13 residues long. Germline CDR1 is SGHRS and CDR2 is YFSETQ. CDR3 coding DNA: TGCGCCAGCAGCTTAGACAGGCTTTATGGCTACACCTTC. Translation gives CASSLDRLYGYTF. The variable domain in full, completed from reference TRBV5-1 and TRBJ1-2, reads KAGVTQTPRYLIKTRGQQVTLSCSPISGHRSVSWYQQTPGQGLQFLFEYFSETQRNKGNFPGRFSGRQFSNSRSEMNVSTLELGDSALYLCASSLDRLYGYTFGSGTRLTVV.

The V call is TRBV7-9, the J call TRBJ2-3, with D tentatively TRBD2 (6 bases). The CDR3 is 13 residues long. Per germline, CDR1 SEHNR and CDR2 FQNEAQ (reference sequence). Trimming cost V 8 bases and J 5 bases, with 14 bases left between them. The CDR3 DNA is TGTGCCAGCGAGAAACGGGGGTTAGATACGCAGTATTTT. It codes for CASEKRGLDTQYF.

The V call is TRBV30, the J call TRBJ2-3, with D unresolved. The CDR3 sequence is 15 residues long. V lost 0 bases and J lost 3, with 13 bases in between. Germline lookup yields CDR1 GTSNPN and CDR2 SVGIG (reference sequence). The CDR3 DNA reads as TGTGCCTGGAGTGTACTTGGATCCGCTACAGATACGCAGTATTTT. Translating it yields CAWSVLGSATDTQYF. Supplemented by reference TRBV30 and TRBJ2-3, the full variable domain reads SQTIHQWPATLVQPVGSPLSLECTVEGTSNPNLYWYRQAAGRGLQLLFYSVGIGQISSEVPQNLSASRPQDRQFILSSKKLLLSDSGFYLCAWSVLGSATDTQYFGPGTRLTVL.

The chain joins TRBV11-1 to TRBJ2-1; 8 bases agree with TRBD1. This CDR3 comprises 15 residues. The V and J ends lost 5 bases and 2 bases, in that order; junction bases with no gene match: 5. The germline V gene has CDR1 SGHAT and CDR2 FQDESV (reference sequence). As DNA, the CDR3 is TGTGCCAGCAGCCAGGGACAGGCCCCCTACAATGAGCAGTTCTTC. It codes for CASSQGQAPYNEQFF.

This clone showed up just once. V gene TRBV12-3 or TRBV12-4 combines with J gene TRBJ2-1; D might be TRBD1 (6 bases). V was shortened by 3 bases and J by 6 bases, with 9 bases between the two germline ends. The CDR3 runs to 13 residues. The CDR3 DNA reads TGTGCCAGCAGTTTTGAGGGGGTCAATGAGCAGTTCTTC. Protein product: CASSFEGVNEQFF.

J is TRBJ2-2 and V is TRBV19; either TRBD1 or TRBD2 may supply D (5 bases each). This CDR3 has 15 amino acids. Per the germline V gene, CDR1 is LNHDA and CDR2 is SQIVND (reference sequence). Between the trimmed V and J ends, which lost 1 base and 2 bases, there was a span of 8 bases. For the CDR3, the DNA is TGTGCCAGTAGTATAGGGGACGGTAACACCGGGGAGCTGTTTTTT. Translated: CASSIGDGNTGELFF.

This clone was observed once. The chain joins TRBV29-1 to TRBJ1-1; TRBD1 might be the D (5 bases). The CDR3 totals 13 residues. Per germline, CDR1 SQVTM and CDR2 ANQGSEA. With 6 bases removed from V and 3 bases from J, the gap between germline ends came to 14 bases. The CDR3 coding sequence is TGCAGCGTCGGGGGATCGGGGGACACTGAAGCTTTCTTT. Translating it yields CSVGGSGDTEAFF. The full variable domain, in which reference TRBV29-1 and TRBJ1-1 provide the parts outside the CDR3, is SAVISQKPSRDICQRGTSLTIQCQVDSQVTMMFWYRQQPGQSLTLIATANQGSEATYESGFVIDKFPISRPNLTFSTLTVSNMSPEDSSIYLCSVGGSGDTEAFFGQGTRLTVV.

This clone was seen only once. The J gene is TRBJ2-3, the V gene TRBV3-1 (or the pseudogene TRBV3-2); D may be TRBD1 or TRBD2 (5 bases each). The germline V gene has CDR1 LGHDT and CDR2 YNNKEL (reference sequence). This CDR3 comprises 16 residues. V dropped 0 bases and J dropped 9 bases, with 19 bases sitting between them. Here the CDR3 reads CASSQERAGWWGTQYF. The DNA of the CDR3 is TGTGCCAGCAGCCAAGAGAGAGCCGGGTGGTGGGGGACGCAGTATTTT.

The chain employs TRBV25-1 and TRBJ1-1; D unresolved. V was clipped by 6 bases and J by 1 base, with 12 bases between them. The CDR3 runs to 14 residues. Germline values: CDR1 MGHDK, CDR2 SYGVNS. CDR3 residues: CASRALGENTEAFF. The DNA of the CDR3 is TGTGCCAGCAGGGCCCTTGGGGAGAACACTGAAGCTTTCTTT.

The V gene is TRBV4-2, the J gene TRBJ1-3; D ambiguous. The V end lost 4 bases, the J end lost 0 bases, and 16 bases lay between the germline ends. In germline, CDR1 is LGHNA, CDR2 YNFKEQ. This CDR3 has 17 residues. The CDR3 loop reads CASSPTGGPDSGNTIYF. CDR3 bases: TGTGCCAGCAGCCCGACCGGCGGACCCGACTCTGGAAACACCATATATTTT.

This chain links TRBV12-3 or TRBV12-4 with TRBJ1-5; D unclear. V was shortened by 1 base and J by 6 bases, with 7 bases between the two germline ends. The CDR3 sequence is 13 residues long. The CDR3 DNA follows: TGTGCCAGCAGTTTAGGGATTGCTCAGCCCCAGCATTTT. Its protein product is CASSLGIAQPQHF.

This chain connects TRBV6-1 to TRBJ1-2; TRBD1 is a possible D gene (6 bases). CDR3 size: 13 residues. Germline V gene data show CDR1 as MNHNS and CDR2 as SASEGT. V was shortened by 3 bases and J by 4 bases, with 9 bases between the two germline ends. The CDR3 nucleotides are TGTGCCAGCAGTGAGAGGACAGCCTATGGCTACACCTTC. Its translation is CASSERTAYGYTF.

The table lists this clone with a count of one. This chain uses TRBV2 with TRBJ2-2; 9 bases line up with TRBD2. V was pared by 0 bases and J by 8 bases, with 10 bases of the junction left unmatched. CDR1 SNHLY and CDR2 FYNNEI come from the germline V gene. The CDR3 contains 17 residues. The CDR3 bases are TGTGCCAGCAGTGAAGCGGGGGTAGCGGGGGAGTCTGGGGAGCTGTTTTTT. This gives the protein CASSEAGVAGESGELFF.

About this clone itself: Compared with germline, one end of the junction differs, possibly owing to a read error. The CDR3 loop reads CASGIPPGAGDYGYTF. The DNA of the CDR3 is TGTGCCAGTGGTATTCCGCCCGGGGCCGGGGACTATGGCTACACCTTC. The chain is built from TRBV19 and TRBJ1-2, with a weak D call TRBD1 (5 bases). The germline V gene encodes CDR1 LNHDA and CDR2 SQIVND (reference sequence). The CDR3 consists of 16 residues.

The rearrangement joins TRBV6-5 to TRBJ2-1; TRBD1 matches 9 bases. CDR1 and CDR2 (germline): MNHEY, SVGAGI. This CDR3 has 14 residues. With 4 bases clipped from V and 6 bases from J, the junction kept 4 bases outside the gene matches. The CDR3 nucleotides are TGTGCCAGCAGTTCCTGGGACAGGGCCAATGAGCAGTTCTTC. It translates to CASSSWDRANEQFF.

The chain combines TRBV2 with TRBJ2-5, with a possible D match to TRBD2 (5 bases). The CDR3 extends over 14 amino acids. Germline CDR1 SNHLY, CDR2 FYNNEI. V was clipped by 4 bases and J by 9 bases, with 18 bases between them. In DNA, the CDR3 is TGTGCCAGCAGTGCGGGAAACGGGCCTGAGGCCCAGTACTTC. It yields the protein CASSAGNGPEAQYF.

The chain joins TRBV6-6 to TRBJ2-6; no clear D gene. The length of the CDR3 is 15 residues. V was trimmed by 6 bases and J by 0 bases, leaving 9 bases between them. Germline assignment: CDR1 MNHNY and CDR2 SVGAGI (reference sequence). CDR3 loop: CASSPTSSGANVLTF. The CDR3 DNA reads as TGTGCCAGCAGCCCAACCAGCTCTGGGGCCAACGTCCTGACTTTC.

The rearrangement joins TRBV9 to TRBJ2-1; 9 positions match TRBD2. Germline CDR1 SGDLS, CDR2 YYNGEE. V dropped 0 bases and J dropped 4; count of bases not matched to a gene: 8. The CDR3 extends over 17 amino acids. CDR3 bases: TGTGCCAGCAGCGTAGAGCCAGCGGGGGGTGAGTACAATGAGCAGTTCTTC. Its translation is CASSVEPAGGEYNEQFF. Supplemented by reference TRBV9 and TRBJ2-1, the full variable domain reads DSGVTQTPKHLITATGQRVTLRCSPRSGDLSVYWYQQSLDQGLQFLIQYYNGEERAKGNILERFSAQQFPDLHSELNLSSLELGDSALYFCASSVEPAGGEYNEQFFGPGTRLTVL.

This chain joins TRBV28 and TRBJ1-2; no clear D gene. Deletions cut 3 bases from V and 4 bases from J, with 9 bases between. The CDR3 has 13 residues. Looked up from germline, CDR1 is MDHEN and CDR2 is SYDVKM. CDR3 amino acids: CASSFGRGYGYTF. The DNA for the CDR3 is TGTGCCAGCAGTTTCGGTCGGGGCTATGGCTACACCTTC.

The J gene is TRBJ2-5, the V gene TRBV7-7, with unresolved D. Trimming took 0 bases from V and 4 from J, leaving 15 bases between them. The CDR3 spans 16 residues. Germline V gives CDR1 SSHAT, CDR2 FNYEAQ (reference sequence). The CDR3 DNA reads as TGTGCCAGCAGCTTAGCGCGGAGCCTCCCAGGAGAGACCCAGTACTTC. Translation: CASSLARSLPGETQYF. Supplemented by reference TRBV7-7 and TRBJ2-5, the full variable domain reads GAGVSQSPRYKVTKRGQDVTLRCDPISSHATLYWYQQALGQGPEFLTYFNYEAQPDKSGLPSDRFSAERPEGSISTLTIQRTEQRDSAMYRCASSLARSLPGETQYFGPGTRLLVL.

This chain joins TRBV6-5 and TRBJ1-5; no clear D gene. The CDR3 consists of 15 residues. Trimming shortened V by 6 bases and J by 1 base, and 13 bases separated the two germline ends. The V gene's germline CDR1 is MNHEY and CDR2 SVGAGI. The CDR3 DNA follows: TGTGCCAGCAGCTTCAATAGAGGGAGCAATCAGCCCCAGCATTTT. Its protein product is CASSFNRGSNQPQHF.

DNA for the CDR3: TGTGCCAGCAGTCGCTTCCCCTTGAACACTGAAGCTTTCTTT. Its protein product is CASSRFPLNTEAFF. The chain employs TRBV27 and TRBJ1-1; D not resolved. The CDR3 sequence is 14 residues long. Germline CDR1 is MNHEY and CDR2 is SMNVEV (reference sequence). V was cut by 5 bases and J by 0 bases, with 10 bases left in between.

J is TRBJ1-1 and V is TRBV6-5, with D hard to call. V shed 7 bases and J shed 0 bases, with 12 bases lying between them. There are 14 residues in the CDR3. The germline gives CDR1 MNHEY, CDR2 SVGAGI. CDR3 protein: CASNRALLNTEAFF. The CDR3 DNA is TGTGCCAGCAACCGCGCCTTACTGAACACTGAAGCTTTCTTT.